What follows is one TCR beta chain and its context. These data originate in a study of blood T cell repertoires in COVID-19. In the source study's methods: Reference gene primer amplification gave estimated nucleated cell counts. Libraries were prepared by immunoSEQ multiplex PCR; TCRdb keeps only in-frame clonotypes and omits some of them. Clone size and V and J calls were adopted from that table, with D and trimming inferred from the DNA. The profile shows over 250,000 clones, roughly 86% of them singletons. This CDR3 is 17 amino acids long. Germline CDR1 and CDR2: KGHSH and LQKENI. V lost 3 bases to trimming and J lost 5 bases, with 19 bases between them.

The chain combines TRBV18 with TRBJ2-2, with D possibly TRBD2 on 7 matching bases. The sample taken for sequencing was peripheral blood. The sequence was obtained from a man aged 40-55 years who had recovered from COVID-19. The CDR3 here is CASSPSPTGRGTGELFF. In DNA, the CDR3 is TGTGCCAGCTCACCTTCCCCAACAGGGAGGGGAACCGGGGAGCTGTTTTTT.